This T cell receptor beta chain originates from a study of T-cell memory formation after mild COVID-19. Across the whole study: Most TCR clusters belonged to a single donor. Study results and limitations: Pre-infection memory held some responding clones, suggesting pre-existing cross-reactive T cells responded. Clones that contracted from day 15 to 85 were balanced CD4/CD8, while later expanders leaned CD4+.

With constant-segment primers, 5'RACE yielded cDNA libraries of TCR alpha and TCR beta that carried sample barcodes and UMIs. Each CDR3 protein is one row after TCRdb ran MiXCR on the 5' RACE reads. Of hundreds of thousands of distinct CDR3 sequences in the sample, approximately 15% were seen once. This clonotype turned up a few times. Antigen unknown. Germline values: CDR1 MNHEY, CDR2 SVGEGT. The CDR3 has 12 residues. Deletions cut 5 bases from V and 5 bases from J, with 9 bases between. V usage is TRBV6-2 or TRBV6-3 and J usage is TRBJ2-5; no firm D call. This TCR came from a man aged 18-30 years who had mild COVID-19 (a few samples of this study predate the infection). Cell type and time point are not known. The sample comprised PBMCs or a T cell subset sorted from them (not recorded which). DNA for the CDR3: TGTGCCAGCAGTACGAGCCGGGAGACCCAGTACTTC. Amino acids: CASSTSRETQYF.